Listed below are T cell receptor beta chains from one sample, sequenced in a study of blood T cell repertoires in COVID-19. Clones were read by immunoSEQ multiplex PCR, and TCRdb kept only the in-frame ones, dropping some. The repertoire includes about 110,000 clones, 88% of them detected once, and approximately 3.5% sits in the top ten. The sequencing sample was made of peripheral blood. The receptors were gathered from a woman in her 50s with acute or convalescent COVID-19. Each CDR3 is given with its conserved first and last residue. The D gene is left open where the match is weak. Rows give clone size only sometimes, using once, few, many, or a class for an expanded clone.

length	D	size	V	J	DNA	CDR3
14	.	once	TRBV19	TRBJ1-2	TGTGCCAGTAGAGTGATAACAGAATCCTATGGCTACACCTTC	CASRVITESYGYTF
15	.	.	TRBV7-9	TRBJ1-3	TGTGCCAGCAGCTTAGTTGTCCAGGGAGGAAACACCATATATTTT	CASSLVVQGGNTIYF
15	.	.	TRBV7-8	TRBJ2-7	TGTGCCAGCAGCCCACAGGGCTGGGCAGAGGACGAGCAGTACTTC	CASSPQGWAEDEQYF
13	TRBD1	.	TRBV30	TRBJ1-1	TGTGCCTGGGGGACAGGGGCGGACACTGAAGCTTTCTTT	CAWGTGADTEAFF
15	TRBD2	.	TRBV30	TRBJ2-5	TGTGCCTGGGGCCTAGCGGGAGGGAGGCGAGAGACCCAGTACTTC	CAWGLAGGRRETQYF
23	TRBD2	.	TRBV10-1	TRBJ2-1	TGCGCCCGCCGAATTGACCCCGACTCCGGGACTAGCGGGAGGGCCCACGCCCTCAATGAGCAGTTCTTC	CARRIDPDSGTSGRAHALNEQFF
16	TRBD1	.	TRBV18	TRBJ2-7	TGTGCCAGCTCACCGGGGAGACCAGGGGGTACCTACGAGCAGTACTTC	CASSPGRPGGTYEQYF
14	.	.	TRBV7-8	TRBJ2-1	TGTGCCAGCAGCTTAGAACAGGGCAGGAATGAGCAGTTCTTC	CASSLEQGRNEQFF
15	.	.	TRBV11-2	TRBJ2-7	TGTGCCAGCAGCCTACAGGGCTTGGGGACCTACGAGCAGTACTTC	CASSLQGLGTYEQYF
15	.	.	TRBV5-1	TRBJ2-1	TGCGCCAGCAGCTTGGTGCAGGGGAGTAACAATGAGCAGTTCTTC	CASSLVQGSNNEQFF
17	TRBD1	.	TRBV2	TRBJ1-5	TGTGCCAGCAGCCCGGACAGGGGATTTCCGGCAAATCAGCCCCAGCATTTT	CASSPDRGFPANQPQHF
16	.	.	TRBV12-1	TRBJ1-6	TGTGCCAGCAGCTTAAGGGACAGGGGACATAATTCACCCCTCCACTTT	CASSLRDRGHNSPLHF
14	TRBD1	.	TRBV29-1	TRBJ2-3	TGCAGCGTACTAGACAGGGGGCGCACAGATACGCAGTATTTT	CSVLDRGRTDTQYF
15	.	.	TRBV4-1	TRBJ2-3	TGCGCCAGCAGCCAAGAGACCAGGGTTAGGGATACGCAGTATTTT	CASSQETRVRDTQYF
17	TRBD2	.	TRBV28	TRBJ2-3	TGTGCCAGCAGCACCGGGACTAGCGGGAGAGGAACAGATACGCAGTATTTT	CASSTGTSGRGTDTQYF
17	.	.	TRBV5-4	TRBJ2-3	TGTGCCAGCCGGCGAGAGCTAGTTCTAGGTAGAGCAGATACGCAGTATTTT	CASRRELVLGRADTQYF
18	TRBD1	.	TRBV30	TRBJ2-7	TGTGCCTGGAGTGCCACCAGAACCTCCGGGACAGGGGGCTACGAGCAGTACTTC	CAWSATRTSGTGGYEQYF
15	TRBD1	.	TRBV19	TRBJ2-2	TGTGCCAGTAGTATCGATGGACAGGGGTTTCGGGAGCTGTTTTTT	CASSIDGQGFRELFF
13	.	.	TRBV5-1	TRBJ2-1	TGCGCCAGCAGCTTCGGGTACGACAATGAGCAGTTCTTC	CASSFGYDNEQFF
15	TRBD1	.	TRBV9	TRBJ2-7	TGTGCCAGCAGCAAGACGGACAGGTCATACTACGAGCAGTACTTC	CASSKTDRSYYEQYF
11	.	.	TRBV7-9	TRBJ2-7	TGTGCCAGCAGCGTCAGCTACGAGCAGTACTTC	CASSVSYEQYF
18	.	once	TRBV28	TRBJ2-7	TGTGCCAGCAGTCGGCCCGGAGGGCCGGGGTCAACCCGCTACGAGCAGTACTTC	CASSRPGGPGSTRYEQYF
15	TRBD2	.	TRBV11-3	TRBJ2-1	TGTGCCAGCAGCGCAAGACTAGCGTCATACAATGAGCAGTTCTTC	CASSARLASYNEQFF
17	.	.	TRBV12-5	TRBJ1-6	TGTGCTAGTGGTTCCCCCTACAGGGAACTAGATGATTCACCCCTCCACTTT	CASGSPYRELDDSPLHF
17	.	.	TRBV4-2	TRBJ1-3	TGTGCCAGCAGCCAAGATCTGGGGAGGGGCTTCAAGGACACCATATATTTT	CASSQDLGRGFKDTIYF
13	.	once	TRBV6-5	TRBJ1-1	TGTGCCAGCAGTTATGGGGAGAATACTGAAGCTTTCTTT	CASSYGENTEAFF
15	.	.	TRBV6-1	TRBJ1-5	TGTGCCAGCAGTGAAGCGGCAGGGAGCAATCAGCCCCAGCATTTT	CASSEAAGSNQPQHF
15	TRBD2	.	TRBV30	TRBJ2-2	TGTGCCAGGGGACTAGCGGGAGCAAACACCGGGGAGCTGTTTTTT	CARGLAGANTGELFF
16	TRBD1	.	TRBV15	TRBJ2-3	TGTGCCACCAGAGGGGAGGGGACAGGGATGTTGAATACGCAGTATTTT	CATRGEGTGMLNTQYF
18	.	.	TRBV2	TRBJ1-2	TGTGCCAGCAGTGAATTTACGGGAAAGGGGAGGGCCTACTATGGCTACACCTTC	CASSEFTGKGRAYYGYTF
23	TRBD1	once	TRBV23-1	TRBJ2-1	TGCGCCAGCAGTCAAAGACAGGGGGCCCTAGGATTTAGCGGAGCACTCCTCTACAATGAGCAGTTCTTC	CASSQRQGALGFSGALLYNEQFF
15	.	.	TRBV5-1	TRBJ2-7	TGCGCCAGCAGCTTGGAGTCCACTGGGCTCTACGAGCAGTACTTC	CASSLESTGLYEQYF
15	.	.	TRBV6-5	TRBJ2-7	TGTGCCAGCAGGCTGGGGGCCTTGGGCCTCTACGAGCAGTACTTC	CASRLGALGLYEQYF
13	TRBD1	.	TRBV25-1	TRBJ1-2	TGTGCCAGCAGCGGGGACAGGGTCTATGGCTACACCTTC	CASSGDRVYGYTF
14	.	.	TRBV18	TRBJ1-1	TGTGCCAGCTCACTTTTCGACACGAACACTGAAGCTTTCTTT	CASSLFDTNTEAFF